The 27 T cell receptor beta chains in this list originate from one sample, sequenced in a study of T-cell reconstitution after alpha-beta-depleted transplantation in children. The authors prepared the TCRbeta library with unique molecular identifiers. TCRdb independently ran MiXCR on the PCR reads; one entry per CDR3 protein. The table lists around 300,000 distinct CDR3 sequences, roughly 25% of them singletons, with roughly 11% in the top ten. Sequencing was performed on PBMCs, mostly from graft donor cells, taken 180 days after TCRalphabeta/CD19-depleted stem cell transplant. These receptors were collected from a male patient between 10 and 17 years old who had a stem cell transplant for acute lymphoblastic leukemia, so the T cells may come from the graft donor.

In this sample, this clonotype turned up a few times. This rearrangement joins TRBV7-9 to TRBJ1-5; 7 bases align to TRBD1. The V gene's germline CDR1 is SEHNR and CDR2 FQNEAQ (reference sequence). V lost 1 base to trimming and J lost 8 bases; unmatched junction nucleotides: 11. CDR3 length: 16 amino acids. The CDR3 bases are TGTGCCAGCAGCTTAGGAGGAGACAGGGTAAGGGAGCCCCAGCATTTT. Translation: CASSLGGDRVREPQHF. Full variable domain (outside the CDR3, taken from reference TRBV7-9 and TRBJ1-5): DTGVSQNPRHKITKRGQNVTFRCDPISEHNRLYWYRQTLGQGPEFLTYFQNEAQLEKSRLLSDRFSAERPKGSFSTLEIQRTEQGDSAMYLCASSLGGDRVREPQHFGDGTRLSIL.

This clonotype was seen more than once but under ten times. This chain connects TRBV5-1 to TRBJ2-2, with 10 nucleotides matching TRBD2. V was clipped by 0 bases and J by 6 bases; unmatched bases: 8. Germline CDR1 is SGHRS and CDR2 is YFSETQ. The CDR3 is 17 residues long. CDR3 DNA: TGCGCCAGCAGCTTGGCCGGGCTAGCGGGAGAACCCGGGGAGCTGTTTTTT. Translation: CASSLAGLAGEPGELFF.

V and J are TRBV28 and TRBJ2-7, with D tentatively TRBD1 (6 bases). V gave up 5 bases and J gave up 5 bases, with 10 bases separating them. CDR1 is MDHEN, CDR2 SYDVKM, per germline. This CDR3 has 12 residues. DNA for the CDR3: TGTGCCAGCAGTCCGGACAGTGACGAGCAGTACTTC. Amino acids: CASSPDSDEQYF.

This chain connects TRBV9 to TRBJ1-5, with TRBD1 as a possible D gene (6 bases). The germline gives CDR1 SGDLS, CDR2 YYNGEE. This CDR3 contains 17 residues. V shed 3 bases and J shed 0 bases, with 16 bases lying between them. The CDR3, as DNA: TGTGCCAGCAGCGCGGGCACAGGGCCCACTAGCAATCAGCCCCAGCATTTT. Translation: CASSAGTGPTSNQPQHF. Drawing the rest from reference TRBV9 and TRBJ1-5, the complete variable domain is DSGVTQTPKHLITATGQRVTLRCSPRSGDLSVYWYQQSLDQGLQFLIQYYNGEERAKGNILERFSAQQFPDLHSELNLSSLELGDSALYFCASSAGTGPTSNQPQHFGDGTRLSIL.

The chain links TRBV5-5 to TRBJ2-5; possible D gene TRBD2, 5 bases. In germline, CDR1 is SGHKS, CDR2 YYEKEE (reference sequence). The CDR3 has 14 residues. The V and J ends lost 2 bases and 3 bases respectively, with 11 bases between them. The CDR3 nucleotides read TGTGCCAGCAGCTTAATCGGACTTAAAGAGACCCAGTACTTC. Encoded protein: CASSLIGLKETQYF.

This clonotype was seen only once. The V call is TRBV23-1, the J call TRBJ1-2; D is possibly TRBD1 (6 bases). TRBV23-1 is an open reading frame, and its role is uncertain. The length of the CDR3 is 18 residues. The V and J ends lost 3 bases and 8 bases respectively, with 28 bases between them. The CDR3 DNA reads TGCGCCAGCAGTCATTTCATGGGCCCCGGACAGCGAGTCAAAGGCTACACCTTC. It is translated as CASSHFMGPGQRVKGYTF.

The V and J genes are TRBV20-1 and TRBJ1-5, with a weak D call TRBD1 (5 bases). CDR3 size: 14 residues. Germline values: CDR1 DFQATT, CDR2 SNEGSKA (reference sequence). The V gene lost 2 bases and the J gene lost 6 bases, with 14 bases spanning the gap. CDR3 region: CSARSGVGGQPQHF. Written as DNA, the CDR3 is TGCAGTGCTAGATCCGGCGTCGGGGGTCAGCCCCAGCATTTT.

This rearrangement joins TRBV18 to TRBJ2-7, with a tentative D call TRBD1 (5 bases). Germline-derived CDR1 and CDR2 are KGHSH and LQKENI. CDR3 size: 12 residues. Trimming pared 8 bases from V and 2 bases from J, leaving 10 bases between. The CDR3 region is CASQGAPYEQYF. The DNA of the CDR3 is TGTGCCAGCCAAGGGGCCCCCTACGAGCAGTACTTC.

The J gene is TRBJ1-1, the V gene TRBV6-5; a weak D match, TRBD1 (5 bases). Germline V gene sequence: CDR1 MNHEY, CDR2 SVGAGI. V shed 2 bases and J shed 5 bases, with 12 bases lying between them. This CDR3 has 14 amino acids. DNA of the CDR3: TGTGCCAGCAGTTACCAAGGGGTGGTTACTGAAGCTTTCTTT. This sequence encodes CASSYQGVVTEAFF.

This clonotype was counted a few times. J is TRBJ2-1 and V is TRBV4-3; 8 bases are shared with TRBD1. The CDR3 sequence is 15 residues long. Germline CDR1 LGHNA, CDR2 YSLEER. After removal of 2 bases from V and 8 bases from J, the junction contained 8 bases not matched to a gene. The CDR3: CASSQSRGQVYEQFF. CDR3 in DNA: TGCGCCAGCAGCCAATCCAGGGGACAGGTCTATGAGCAGTTCTTC.

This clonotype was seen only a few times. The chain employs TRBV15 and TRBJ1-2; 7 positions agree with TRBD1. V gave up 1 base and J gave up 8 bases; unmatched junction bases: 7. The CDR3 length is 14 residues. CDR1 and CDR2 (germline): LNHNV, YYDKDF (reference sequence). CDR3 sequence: CATSRVGGGVGYTF. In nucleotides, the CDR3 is TGTGCCACCAGCAGAGTAGGAGGGGGCGTAGGCTACACCTTC. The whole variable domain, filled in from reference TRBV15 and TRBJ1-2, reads DAMVIQNPRYQVTQFGKPVTLSCSQTLNHNVMYWYQQKSSQAPKLLFHYYDKDFNNEADTPDNFQSRRPNTSFCFLDIRSPGLGDTAMYLCATSRVGGGVGYTFGSGTRLTVV.

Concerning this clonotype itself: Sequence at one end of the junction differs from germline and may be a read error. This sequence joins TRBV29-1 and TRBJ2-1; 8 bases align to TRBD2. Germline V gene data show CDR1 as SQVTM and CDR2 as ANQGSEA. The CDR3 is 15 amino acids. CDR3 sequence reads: CSVGIGGGSYNEQLF. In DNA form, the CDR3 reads TGCAGCGTTGGGATCGGGGGGGGGTCCTACAATGAGCAGCTCTTC.

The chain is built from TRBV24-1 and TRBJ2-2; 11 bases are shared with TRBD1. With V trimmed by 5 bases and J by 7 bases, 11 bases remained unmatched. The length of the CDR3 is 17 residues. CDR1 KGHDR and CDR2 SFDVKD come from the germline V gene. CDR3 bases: TGTGCCACCAGTGTCACTTCCGGGACAGGGGGATTCGGGGAGCTGTTTTTT. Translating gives CATSVTSGTGGFGELFF.

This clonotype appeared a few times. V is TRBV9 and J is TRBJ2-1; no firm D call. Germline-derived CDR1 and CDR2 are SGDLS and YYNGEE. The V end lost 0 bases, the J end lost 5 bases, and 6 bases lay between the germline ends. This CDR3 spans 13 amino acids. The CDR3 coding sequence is TGTGCCAGCAGCGTAGAAGTCCACAATGAGCAGTTCTTC. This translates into CASSVEVHNEQFF. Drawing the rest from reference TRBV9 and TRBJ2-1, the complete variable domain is DSGVTQTPKHLITATGQRVTLRCSPRSGDLSVYWYQQSLDQGLQFLIQYYNGEERAKGNILERFSAQQFPDLHSELNLSSLELGDSALYFCASSVEVHNEQFFGPGTRLTVL.

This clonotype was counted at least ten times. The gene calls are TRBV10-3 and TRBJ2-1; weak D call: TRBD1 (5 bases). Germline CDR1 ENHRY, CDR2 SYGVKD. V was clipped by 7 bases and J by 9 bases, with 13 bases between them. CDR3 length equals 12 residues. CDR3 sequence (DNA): TGTGCCATCAAAGAAGGGGTGGGTGAGCAGTTCTTC. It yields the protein CAIKEGVGEQFF.

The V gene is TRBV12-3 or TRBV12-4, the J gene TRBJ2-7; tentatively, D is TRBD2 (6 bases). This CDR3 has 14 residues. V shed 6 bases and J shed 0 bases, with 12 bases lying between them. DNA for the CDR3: TGTGCCAGCAGCCCCCTAGCGTACTCCTACGAGCAGTACTTC. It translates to CASSPLAYSYEQYF.

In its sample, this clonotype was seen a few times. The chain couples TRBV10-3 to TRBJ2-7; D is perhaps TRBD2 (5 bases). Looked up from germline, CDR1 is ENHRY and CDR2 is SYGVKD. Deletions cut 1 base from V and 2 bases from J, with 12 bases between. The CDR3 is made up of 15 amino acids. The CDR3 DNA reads TGTGCCATCAGTGAGTTGGTGGGAGCAACCTACGAGCAGTACTTC. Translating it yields CAISELVGATYEQYF.

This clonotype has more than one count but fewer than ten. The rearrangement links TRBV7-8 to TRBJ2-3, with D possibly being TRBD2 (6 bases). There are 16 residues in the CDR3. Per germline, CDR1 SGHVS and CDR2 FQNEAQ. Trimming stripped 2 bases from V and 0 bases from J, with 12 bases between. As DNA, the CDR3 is TGTGCCAGCAGCTTAAGGCGGGGCACTAGCACAGATACGCAGTATTTT. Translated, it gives CASSLRRGTSTDTQYF.

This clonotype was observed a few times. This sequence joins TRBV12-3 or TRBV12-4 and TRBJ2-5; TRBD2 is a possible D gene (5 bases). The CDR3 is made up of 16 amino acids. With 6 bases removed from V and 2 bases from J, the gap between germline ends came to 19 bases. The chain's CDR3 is CASSPPLFSDQETQYF. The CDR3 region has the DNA TGTGCCAGCAGCCCGCCCCTTTTTAGCGATCAAGAGACCCAGTACTTC.

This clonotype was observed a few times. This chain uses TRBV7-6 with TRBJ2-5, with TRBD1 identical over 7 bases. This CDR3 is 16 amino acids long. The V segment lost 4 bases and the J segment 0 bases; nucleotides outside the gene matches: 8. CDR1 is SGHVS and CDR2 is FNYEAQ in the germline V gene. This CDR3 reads CASSSPGQWYQETQYF. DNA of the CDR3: TGTGCCAGCAGCTCACCGGGACAGTGGTACCAAGAGACCCAGTACTTC. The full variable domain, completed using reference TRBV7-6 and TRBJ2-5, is GAGVSQSPRYKVTKRGQDVALRCDPISGHVSLYWYRQALGQGPEFLTYFNYEAQQDKSGLPNDRFSAERPEGSISTLTIQRTEQRDSAMYRCASSSPGQWYQETQYFGPGTRLLVL.

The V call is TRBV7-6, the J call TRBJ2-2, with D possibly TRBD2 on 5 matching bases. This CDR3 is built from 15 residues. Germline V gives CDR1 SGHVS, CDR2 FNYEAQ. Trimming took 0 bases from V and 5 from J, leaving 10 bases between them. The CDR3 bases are TGTGCCAGCAGCTTAGCGGGAGCTACGACCGGGGAGCTGTTTTTT. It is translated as CASSLAGATTGELFF.

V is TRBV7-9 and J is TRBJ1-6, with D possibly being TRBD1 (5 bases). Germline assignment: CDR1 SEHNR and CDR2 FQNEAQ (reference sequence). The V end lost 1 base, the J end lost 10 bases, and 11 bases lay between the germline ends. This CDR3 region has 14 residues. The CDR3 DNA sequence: TGTGCCAGCAGCTTAGAGGCAGGGAGGTCACCCCTCCACTTT. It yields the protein CASSLEAGRSPLHF.

In DNA form, the CDR3 reads TGCGCCAGCAGCTTTGACAGGCTGAGCACCTATAATTCACCCCTCCACTTT. Protein product: CASSFDRLSTYNSPLHF. V usage is TRBV5-1 and J usage is TRBJ1-6, with D possibly matching TRBD1 (6 bases). V was shortened by 2 bases and J by 2 bases, with 14 bases between the two germline ends. This CDR3 has 17 residues. Germline V gene sequence: CDR1 SGHRS, CDR2 YFSETQ.

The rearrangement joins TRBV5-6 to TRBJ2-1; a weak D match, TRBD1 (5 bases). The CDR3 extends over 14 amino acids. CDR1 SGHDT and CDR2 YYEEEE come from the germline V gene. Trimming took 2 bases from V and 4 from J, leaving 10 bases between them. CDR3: CASSFDSQYNEQFF. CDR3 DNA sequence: TGTGCCAGCAGCTTCGACAGTCAGTACAATGAGCAGTTCTTC.

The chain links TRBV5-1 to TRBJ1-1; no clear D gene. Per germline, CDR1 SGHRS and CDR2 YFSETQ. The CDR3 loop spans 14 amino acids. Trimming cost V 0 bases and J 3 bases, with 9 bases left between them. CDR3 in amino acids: CASSLVVGYTEAFF. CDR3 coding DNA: TGCGCCAGCAGCTTGGTCGTGGGTTACACTGAAGCTTTCTTT.

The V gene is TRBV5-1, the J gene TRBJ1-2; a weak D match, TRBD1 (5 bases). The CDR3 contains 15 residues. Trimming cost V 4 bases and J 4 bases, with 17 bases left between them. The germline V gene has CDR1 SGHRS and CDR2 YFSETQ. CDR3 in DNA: TGCGCCAGCAGCCAAACCCATGACAGATTCTATGGCTACACCTTC. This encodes CASSQTHDRFYGYTF. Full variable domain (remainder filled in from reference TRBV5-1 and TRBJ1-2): KAGVTQTPRYLIKTRGQQVTLSCSPISGHRSVSWYQQTPGQGLQFLFEYFSETQRNKGNFPGRFSGRQFSNSRSEMNVSTLELGDSALYLCASSQTHDRFYGYTFGSGTRLTVV.

CDR3 DNA: TGTGCCAGCAGCTTGGTTCAGAATAGTGAGCAGTTCTTC. Amino acids: CASSLVQNSEQFF. The chain employs TRBV7-3 and TRBJ2-1; unclear D gene. From germline, CDR1 is SGHTA and CDR2 FQGTGA. Trimming took off 3 bases at V and 9 bases at J, with 12 bases between the two ends. The CDR3 has 13 amino acids.